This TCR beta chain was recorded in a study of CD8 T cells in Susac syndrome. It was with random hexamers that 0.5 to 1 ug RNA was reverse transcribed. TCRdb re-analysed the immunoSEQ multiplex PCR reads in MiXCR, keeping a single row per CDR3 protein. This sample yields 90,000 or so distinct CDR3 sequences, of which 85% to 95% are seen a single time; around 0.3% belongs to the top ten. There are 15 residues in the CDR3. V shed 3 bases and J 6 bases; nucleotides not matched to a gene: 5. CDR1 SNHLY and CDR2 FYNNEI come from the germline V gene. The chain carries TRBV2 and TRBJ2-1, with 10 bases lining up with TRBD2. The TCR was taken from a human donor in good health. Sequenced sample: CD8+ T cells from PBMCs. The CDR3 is CASSDPGLATNEQFF. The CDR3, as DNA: TGTGCCAGCAGTGATCCGGGACTAGCGACCAATGAGCAGTTCTTC.